Each of the 15 T cell receptor beta chains below was sequenced from the same sample in a study of T cells expressing NK-cell markers. No DNA is given; TCRdb re-called the 5' RACE reads and lists each CDR3 protein once. Its table lists fewer than 400,000 distinct CDR3 sequences. The sequencing sample was made of blood T cells: a sorted CD56 or NKG2C T cell subset, CD4+ or CD8+ T cells, or bulk PBMC T cells (not recorded which). The receptors originated from a woman aged 50 to 60 in good health.

The V gene is TRBV20-1, the J gene TRBJ2-7; TCRdb's assignment of TRBD1 cannot be checked, as there is no DNA. Germline CDR1 is DFQATT and CDR2 is SNEGSKA (reference sequence). This CDR3 has 13 amino acids. CDR3: CSARAGPSYEQYF.

The gene calls are TRBV7-9 and TRBJ2-1; with no DNA, the TCRdb D assignment of TRBD2 cannot be verified. The CDR3 is made up of 17 amino acids. Germline V gene data show CDR1 as SEHNR and CDR2 as FQNEAQ (reference sequence). CDR3 sequence: CASSLEAIGSRDNEQFF.

The chain recombines TRBV9 with TRBJ1-2. The CDR3 runs 13 residues. CDR1 SGDLS and CDR2 YYNGEE come from the germline V gene. This CDR3 reads CASSVEGNYGYTF.

The chain carries TRBV7-9 and TRBJ2-5; there is no DNA to check the TCRdb D call of TRBD1. This CDR3 has 14 residues. Germline CDR1 SEHNR, CDR2 FQNEAQ (reference sequence). CDR3 loop: CASSTETGQETQYF.

This chain links TRBV11-2 with TRBJ1-1; TCRdb outputs TRBD1, but without DNA this stays unchecked. The germline V gene has CDR1 SGHAT and CDR2 FQNNGV. This CDR3 contains 14 residues. The CDR3 reads CASSLSPGDTEAFF.

The J gene is TRBJ2-2, the V gene TRBV2. The CDR3 is made up of 13 amino acids. Per the germline V gene, CDR1 is SNHLY and CDR2 is FYNNEI. This CDR3 reads CASSVQPSGELFF.

The chain joins TRBV28 to TRBJ2-3; TCRdb indicates TRBD2, and absent DNA this call remains unverified. Germline V gene sequence: CDR1 MDHEN, CDR2 SYDVKM. There are 16 residues in the CDR3. The CDR3 reads CASSLGLATIADTQYF. Full variable domain (remainder filled in from reference TRBV28 and TRBJ2-3): DVKVTQSSRYLVKRTGEKVFLECVQDMDHENMFWYRQDPGLGLRLIYFSYDVKMKEKGDIPEGYSVSREKKERFSLILESASTNQTSMYLCASSLGLATIADTQYFGPGTRLTVL.

The rearrangement links TRBV6-2 or TRBV6-3 to TRBJ2-7; TCRdb names TRBD1, which stays unverified in the absence of DNA. The V gene's germline CDR1 is MNHEY and CDR2 SVGEGT. The CDR3 covers 15 residues. This CDR3 reads CASSKFPGQGYEQYF.

The CDR3 loop is CASRGGRSSNTEAFF. This rearrangement joins TRBV9 to TRBJ1-1; TCRdb's D call, TRBD1, is unchecked because there is no DNA. Germline V gene sequence: CDR1 SGDLS, CDR2 YYNGEE. The CDR3 is 15 residues long.

The V and J genes are TRBV6-5 and TRBJ1-5; TCRdb picks TRBD1, but there is no DNA to check that call. Germline values: CDR1 MNHEY, CDR2 SVGAGI. The CDR3 consists of 14 residues. The CDR3 sequence is CASKGALSNQPQHF.

CDR3 amino acids: CASRGRGDNEQFF. This chain joins TRBV7-9 and TRBJ2-1; TCRdb selects TRBD1, and the lack of DNA leaves this call unchecked. In germline, CDR1 is SEHNR, CDR2 FQNEAQ (reference sequence). The CDR3 is 13 amino acids.

V gene TRBV4-1 combines with J gene TRBJ1-1; TCRdb outputs TRBD1, but without DNA this stays unchecked. From germline, CDR1 is MGHRA and CDR2 YSYEKL. CDR3 length: 15 residues. Here the CDR3 reads CASSQVGGGYTEAFF.

V gene TRBV2 combines with J gene TRBJ2-1; TCRdb's D gene call, TRBD2, goes unchecked for lack of DNA. The CDR3 runs 16 residues. Germline CDR1 SNHLY, CDR2 FYNNEI. The CDR3 reads CASSERLLAGEGEQFF. Variable domain in full (rest from reference TRBV2 and TRBJ2-1): EPEVTQTPSHQVTQMGQEVILRCVPISNHLYFYWYRQILGQKVEFLVSFYNNEISEKSEIFDDQFSVERPDGSNFTLKIRSTKLEDSAMYFCASSERLLAGEGEQFFGPGTRLTVL.

The CDR3 here is CASSQDGALPTFF. The V gene is TRBV4-1, the J gene TRBJ1-1; TCRdb's D gene call, TRBD1, goes unchecked for lack of DNA. The CDR3 runs 13 residues. In germline, CDR1 is MGHRA, CDR2 YSYEKL.

The chain joins TRBV6-2 or TRBV6-3 to TRBJ2-3; the TRBD2 assignment by TCRdb is unverifiable without DNA. Germline V gives CDR1 MNHEY, CDR2 SVGEGT. The CDR3 extends over 14 amino acids. CDR3: CASIAGGPSDTQYF.